This T cell receptor beta chain was retrieved from a study of blood T cells in healthy people across ages (dated by TCRdb to between 2014 and 2017). Regarding the research as a whole: In model experiments, template switching captured about one uniquely barcoded TCR beta cDNA molecule for every two T cells. The study measured age-related changes in TCR beta repertoire diversity using deep sequencing normalized with unique cDNA molecular identifiers. Donors were grouped into four age groups: young (average approximately 15 years), middle-aged (under 40), aged (62) and long-lived (around 82). Donors of different ages were randomly distributed across sequencing lanes to avoid experimental bias. Using the same blood draw, the study looked at two additional independent replicas of 1 million unique cDNA reads for two donors, one aged 18 to 30 and the other aged 80 or older.

The library was built by means of 5' RACE. TCRdb names Illumina HiSeq 2500 as the instrument used. A second PCR of about 6 to 11 cycles was performed with a sample-barcoded 5' primer and a J-beta primer mix. A unique molecular identifier was introduced onto each TCR beta cDNA molecule by a template-switch 5' adaptor carrying 12 random nucleotides. Each sample yielded at least 2.5 million CDR3-containing paired-end reads. The Mint cDNA synthesis kit, primed by a TRBC-specific oligonucleotide, was used to synthesize first-strand cDNA from all RNA. Following uracil-DNA glycosylase treatment, a first 18-cycle PCR with universal primers M1SS and BC2_uni_R was performed on all cDNA. On the study's bioinformatics: For normalization, 1 million high-quality reads were randomly selected from each sample, with every read carrying a distinct molecular identifier. Reads with shared molecular identifiers were discarded instead of being binned into consensus sequences. MiTCR, with a Q25 quality threshold and the strictest error-elimination algorithm, was used for CDR3 identification, clonotype clustering and error correction. Lower-bound total TCR beta diversity was estimated with a nonparametric unseen species model using Euler transformation. Starting from the raw public reads, TCRdb applied fastp trimming at Q25, assembled clones with MiXCR and retained in-frame beta chains. Identical CDR3 protein sequences are pooled into one entry, listed with their most common genes and DNA. TCRdb assigned the V and J calls; the authors' analysis was not used. The sample data list hundreds of thousands of distinct CDR3 sequences, and 49% of these were observed just once. The leading ten clones occupy 25% to 35% of the sample.

This clonotype has only a few counts. Its antigen is unknown. Nothing much larger sits one base from this clone, and base qualities are not available. The approximately 41 donors, aged 6 to 90 years, were systemically healthy Caucasian individuals from Russia. Ten milliliters of peripheral blood were drawn from each donor into EDTA-treated Vacutainer tubes. Ficoll-Paque density-gradient centrifugation was used to isolate PBMCs, with at least 7 million per sample. Trizol reagent was used to extract total RNA from PBMCs, with at least 6 micrograms per sample. For every donor, an aliquot of PBMCs went through flow cytometry to measure the percentages of naive CD45RAhigh/CD27high T cells. A distance of 14 bases separates the germline ends of V and J, which lose 5 bases and 6 bases respectively. Measured from the cysteine to the phenylalanine, the CDR3 is 13 residues long. Of the read, only the CDR3 DNA is kept; its 39 bases are in frame from base 1. In the germline V gene, CDR1 corresponds to SGHTA and CDR2 to FQGTGA.

The full study reports these points: Because profiling used bulk unsorted PBMCs, naive and antigen-experienced compartments could not be compared conclusively. Observed TCR beta diversity per million T cells fell roughly linearly with age, and a significant reduction was already apparent by age about 36. The percentage of naive T cells measured by flow cytometry correlated strongly with observed TCR beta diversity. Estimates of total diversity from one million sequenced T cells were regarded as lower bounds and underestimates. Donor CMV infection status was unknown, potentially confounding age-related changes in expanded clonotypes. Compared with the aged group, the long-lived group had more naive CD4+ T cells, fewer expanded clones and increased TCR diversity, a pattern suggesting age selection.

This sequence was found in a woman aged 60-70 years in good health. Material for sequencing was blood. Recombination connected TRBV7-3 to TRBJ2-7; tentative D gene TRBD2, with 5 bases matching. This receptor has the CDR3 CASSKGPGIEQYF. In nucleotides, the sequence is TGTGCCAGCAGCAAAGGTCCGGGGATCGAGCAGTACTTC.